The 17 T cell receptor beta chains below were found in one sample sequenced in a study of blood T cell repertoires in COVID-19. The data were produced by immunoSEQ multiplex PCR, yet TCRdb's version contains in-frame clones alone and is incomplete. The sample has 150,000 to 200,000 clones, around 81% seen once; the top ten hold 10% to 15%. Sequencing used peripheral blood. The origin of the receptors is an older man who had recovered from COVID-19.

The chain is built from TRBV25-1 and TRBJ1-2; TRBD1 matches 8 bases. The V gene end was trimmed by 4 bases and the J gene end by 3 bases; junction bases not matched to a gene: 4. The CDR3 length is 14 residues. Germline CDR1 is MGHDK and CDR2 is SYGVNS. The CDR3 protein is CASSAPTGDYGYTF. CDR3 sequence (DNA): TGTGCCAGCAGTGCGCCGACAGGGGACTATGGCTACACCTTC.

The DNA of the CDR3 is TGTGCCAGTAGTATAGCAGCGGGAGGAAACACCGGGGAGCTGTTTTTT. It specifies CASSIAAGGNTGELFF. The chain recombines TRBV19 with TRBJ2-2; 9 bases match TRBD2. Trimming removed 1 base from V and 2 bases from J; junction bases left unmatched: 2. The germline CDR1 and CDR2 sequences are LNHDA and SQIVND (reference sequence). The CDR3 length is 16 residues.

This CDR3 is CASSRPGLTYNEQFF. The CDR3 DNA follows: TGTGCCAGCAGTCGACCGGGACTAACGTACAATGAGCAGTTCTTC. The J gene is TRBJ2-1, the V gene TRBV6-6, with 7 bases matching TRBD2. The CDR3 sequence is 15 residues long. The germline gives CDR1 MNHNY, CDR2 SVGAGI (reference sequence). With V trimmed by 5 bases and J by 4 bases, 8 bases remained unmatched.

This clone has ten or more counts. The chain couples TRBV29-1 to TRBJ2-3, with D perhaps TRBD2 (5 bases). In germline, CDR1 is SQVTM, CDR2 ANQGSEA. The CDR3 is 13 amino acids. V lost 6 bases and J 6 bases, leaving 16 bases between the germline ends. DNA for the CDR3: TGCAGCGTCGTACTAGTAATCGGGGATACGCAGTATTTT. Translation: CSVVLVIGDTQYF.

The rearrangement links TRBV5-6 to TRBJ1-5; the D gene is possibly TRBD1 (6 bases). Germline loops: CDR1 SGHDT, CDR2 YYEEEE. This CDR3 region has 15 residues. Deletions cut 1 base from V and 2 bases from J, with 10 bases between. DNA of the CDR3: TGTGCCAGCAGCTTGTCCTCAGGGGGCAATCAGCCCCAGCATTTT. Translating it yields CASSLSSGGNQPQHF.

The sample holds one count of this clone. The CDR3 region has the DNA TGTGCCACCAGTGATTCCCGGGACGCGGGGTTGGAGACCCAGTACTTC. This sequence encodes CATSDSRDAGLETQYF. The chain combines TRBV24-1 with TRBJ2-5, with D maybe TRBD2 (6 bases). V lost 2 bases, J lost 5 bases, and 17 bases lay in between. This CDR3 has 16 amino acids. Per the germline V gene, CDR1 is KGHDR and CDR2 is SFDVKD.

The rearrangement links TRBV3-1 (or the pseudogene TRBV3-2) to TRBJ2-1; no firm D call. V dropped 0 bases and J dropped 6 bases, with 9 bases sitting between them. Per the germline V gene, CDR1 is LGHDT and CDR2 is YNNKEL (reference sequence). The CDR3 extends over 14 amino acids. CDR3 sequence reads: CASSQDLSSNEQFF. The DNA for the CDR3 is TGTGCCAGCAGCCAAGATTTATCGAGCAATGAGCAGTTCTTC.

The V call is TRBV4-3, the J call TRBJ1-1; D possibly corresponds to TRBD1 (6 bases). With 1 base removed from V and 0 bases from J, the gap between germline ends came to 12 bases. The germline V gene encodes CDR1 LGHNA and CDR2 YSLEER. This CDR3 spans 16 amino acids. The CDR3 reads CASSQGQVGMNTEAFF. CDR3 sequence (DNA): TGCGCCAGCAGCCAAGGACAGGTGGGCATGAACACTGAAGCTTTCTTT.

The genes are TRBV7-2 and TRBJ1-1; D call uncertain. V was pared by 3 bases and J by 5 bases, with 13 bases between. Germline CDR1 reads SGHTA; CDR2 reads FQGNSA. The CDR3 has 14 residues. This CDR3 is CASSFHGTRTEAFF. CDR3 nucleotide sequence: TGTGCCAGCAGCTTCCATGGAACGAGGACTGAAGCTTTCTTT.

The chain has TRBV5-1 and TRBJ2-2; a weak D match, TRBD2 (6 bases). The CDR3 runs 16 residues. Trimming left V 6 bases short and J 1 base short, with 16 bases between. CDR1 and CDR2 (germline): SGHRS, YFSETQ. The CDR3 bases are TGCGCCAGCAATCCGGTGGGGGGTATGAACACCGGGGAGCTGTTTTTT. This codes for CASNPVGGMNTGELFF.

V gene TRBV5-1 combines with J gene TRBJ2-5; a possible D gene is TRBD1 (6 bases). Germline V lookup: CDR1 SGHRS, CDR2 YFSETQ. Trimming removed 0 bases from V and 2 bases from J, with 8 bases in between. The CDR3 loop spans 14 amino acids. DNA of the CDR3: TGCGCCAGCAGCTTGGGAGGACAGCAAGAGACCCAGTACTTC. Translation: CASSLGGQQETQYF.

V and J are TRBV19 and TRBJ2-1; 11 bases agree with TRBD2. The CDR3 covers 15 residues. The V and J ends lost 1 base and 7 bases, in that order; junction bases with no gene match: 3. Germline CDR1 and CDR2: LNHDA and SQIVND (reference sequence). The CDR3: CASSIALAGDNEQFF. CDR3 nucleotides: TGTGCCAGTAGTATAGCACTAGCGGGAGATAATGAGCAGTTCTTC.

The chain combines TRBV7-9 with TRBJ1-1, with D possibly matching TRBD1 (6 bases). V gave up 7 bases and J gave up 3 bases, with 15 bases separating them. The CDR3 loop spans 14 amino acids. The germline V gene encodes CDR1 SEHNR and CDR2 FQNEAQ (reference sequence). The CDR3 loop is CASIEAGGDTEAFF. CDR3 sequence (DNA): TGTGCCAGCATCGAGGCGGGGGGCGACACTGAAGCTTTCTTT.

The V gene is TRBV14, the J gene TRBJ2-7; 13 bases align to TRBD2. The CDR3 has 18 residues. V was pared by 2 bases and J by 1 base, with 8 bases of the junction left unmatched. Germline-derived CDR1 and CDR2 are SGHDN and FVKESK. The CDR3 is CASSQRLAGGKLSYEQYF. DNA of the CDR3: TGTGCCAGCAGCCAAAGACTAGCGGGAGGCAAATTATCCTACGAGCAGTACTTC.

V and J are TRBV18 and TRBJ1-1, with D possibly being TRBD1 (5 bases). V was cut by 5 bases and J by 3 bases, with 10 bases left in between. This CDR3 has 13 amino acids. Germline assignment: CDR1 KGHSH and CDR2 LQKENI. The CDR3 DNA reads TGTGCCAGCTCATCCGGGGGGGACACTGAAGCTTTCTTT. Protein product: CASSSGGDTEAFF.

The CDR3 DNA reads TGTGCCAGCAGCTTAGAGGCAGGGCCGTTTCAGCCCCAGCATTTT. The encoded protein is CASSLEAGPFQPQHF. The chain joins TRBV7-2 to TRBJ1-5; D might be TRBD1 (5 bases). V lost 1 base to trimming and J lost 6 bases, with 13 bases between them. The CDR3 sequence is 15 residues long. CDR1 is SGHTA, CDR2 FQGNSA, per germline.

This chain joins TRBV20-1 and TRBJ2-5; 8 bases are a match to TRBD2. Germline V gene sequence: CDR1 DFQATT, CDR2 SNEGSKA (reference sequence). The V and J ends lost 3 bases and 5 bases, in that order; junction bases with no gene match: 11. The CDR3 runs to 15 residues. CDR3 sequence reads: CSASWPGRASETQYF. CDR3 DNA: TGCAGTGCTAGTTGGCCCGGGAGGGCCTCGGAGACCCAGTACTTC.